A selection of T cell receptor beta chains follows, all from one sample in a study of regulatory T cells in long-lasting Graves disease. One entry per CDR3 protein, called by TCRdb with MiXCR from the multiplex PCR reads. Of roughly 400,000 distinct CDR3 sequences listed, about a fifth were seen once; the top ten hold 20%. This material consisted of peripheral blood mononuclear cells (PBMCs), taken when the disease was refractory, from a patient treated with antithyroid drugs. These receptors were obtained from a female donor with Graves disease. CDR3s include the opening cysteine and the closing phenylalanine or tryptophan. The D gene is left open where the match is weak. A clone size is listed for some rows: how often the clone was seen (once, few, many), or a class if it is expanded.

J | V | size | D | CDR3 | DNA
TRBJ1-1 | TRBV12-3/TRBV12-4 | few | NA | CASRRQVRETEAFF | TGTGCCAGCAGACGACAGGTGAGAGAGACTGAAGCTTTCTTT
TRBJ2-7 | TRBV9 | NA | TRBD2 | CASSPRQAGVGEQYF | TGTGCCAGCAGCCCCCGTCAAGCGGGAGTAGGCGAGCAGTACTTC
TRBJ2-7 | TRBV27 | NA | NA | CASSASGLGGYEQYF | TGTGCCAGCAGTGCTAGCGGACTAGGGGGGTACGAGCAGTACTTC
TRBJ1-6 | TRBV5-5 | NA | NA | CASSFGRDINSPLHF | TGTGCCAGCAGCTTTGGGAGGGACATCAATTCACCCCTCCACTTT
TRBJ1-6 | TRBV2 | many | NA | CASSEQLNSPLHF | TGTGCCAGCAGTGAACAGTTAAATTCACCCCTCCACTTT
TRBJ1-1 | TRBV30 | many | NA | CASRRMAQNTEAFF | TGTGCCTCCCGGAGGATGGCACAGAACACTGAAGCTTTCTTT
TRBJ2-2 | TRBV30 | NA | NA | CAWTRVPGELFF | TGTGCCTGGACCCGGGTCCCCGGGGAGCTGTTTTTT
TRBJ1-1 | TRBV29-1 | few | NA | CSVDGGPLNTEAFF | TGCAGCGTTGACGGGGGGCCCCTGAACACTGAAGCTTTCTTT
TRBJ2-2 | TRBV5-1 | few | TRBD2 | CASSAVHRLAGDELFF | TGCGCCAGCAGCGCAGTCCACCGACTAGCGGGAGATGAGTTGTTTTTT
TRBJ1-1 | TRBV19 | NA | NA | CASRETTVLNTEAFF | TGTGCCAGTAGGGAAACGACAGTCCTGAACACTGAAGCTTTCTTT
TRBJ1-4 | TRBV18 | many | NA | CASSPRRTNEKLFF | TGTGCCAGCTCACCCCGCAGGACCAATGAAAAACTGTTTTTT
TRBJ2-7 | TRBV4-3 | NA | TRBD1 | CASSARQGNPYEQYF | TGCGCCAGCAGCGCTCGACAGGGGAATCCCTACGAGCAGTACTTC
TRBJ2-7 | TRBV27 | many | NA | CASSSVRLQIPNEQYF | TGTGCCAGCAGCTCCGTCAGGCTCCAAATACCTAACGAGCAGTACTTC
TRBJ2-7 | TRBV25-1 | few | NA | CASSEQSREDEQYF | TGTGCCAGCAGTGAGCAGTCCAGGGAAGACGAGCAGTACTTC
TRBJ2-5 | TRBV25-1 | many | NA | CASSEWRETQYF | TGTGCCAGCAGTGAATGGAGAGAGACCCAGTACTTC
TRBJ2-7 | TRBV29-1 | many | TRBD2 | CSVVSGSYEQYF | TGCAGCGTTGTTAGCGGGAGTTACGAGCAGTACTTC
TRBJ1-2 | TRBV10-3 | many | NA | CAISDPARAGRGYTF | TGTGCCATCAGTGATCCCGCGAGGGCAGGTCGGGGCTACACCTTC
TRBJ2-7 | TRBV30 | NA | NA | CAWSVLNSYEQYF | TGTGCCTGGAGTGTACTAAACAGTTACGAGCAGTACTTC
TRBJ1-5 | TRBV20-1 | NA | TRBD1 | CSARAWDRGNQPQHF | TGCAGTGCTAGGGCCTGGGACAGGGGGAATCAGCCCCAGCATTTT
TRBJ2-5 | TRBV12-3/TRBV12-4 | many | NA | CASSLASELQETQYF | TGTGCCAGCAGTTTAGCAAGTGAACTACAAGAGACCCAGTACTTC
TRBJ1-4 | TRBV4-1 | NA | NA | CASSQASGPTNEKLFF | TGCGCCAGCAGCCAAGCCTCCGGGCCCACTAATGAAAAACTGTTTTTT
TRBJ2-5 | TRBV3-1 | few | NA | CASSQGRNQETQYF | TGTGCCAGCAGCCAAGGGCGGAACCAAGAGACCCAGTACTTC
TRBJ1-1 | TRBV25-1 | NA | NA | CASSDPHLSSNEAFF | TGTGCCAGCAGTGATCCCCACTTATCCAGCAATGAAGCTTTCTTT
TRBJ2-5 | TRBV7-9 | many | NA | CASSPLTPETQYF | TGTGCCAGCAGCCCCTTGACCCCGGAGACCCAGTACTTC
TRBJ1-1 | TRBV19 | few | NA | CASSIYDSSGTEAFF | TGTGCCAGTAGTATTTACGACTCGTCGGGCACTGAAGCTTTCTTT
TRBJ2-2 | TRBV11-2 | NA | NA | CASSSPPRGELFF | TGTGCCAGCAGCTCCCCCCCCCGCGGGGAGCTGTTTTTT
TRBJ2-5 | TRBV6-5 | many | NA | CASSYRGSGAQETQYF | TGTGCCAGCAGTTACCGGGGGAGTGGGGCCCAAGAGACCCAGTACTTC
TRBJ2-1 | TRBV2 | few | NA | CASSSSGGQFSHEQFF | TGTGCCAGCAGTTCCAGCGGGGGACAGTTCTCCCATGAGCAGTTCTTC
TRBJ2-5 | TRBV28 | few | NA | CASSLYRGQETQYF | TGTGCCAGCAGTTTATATCGGGGGCAAGAGACCCAGTACTTC
TRBJ1-2 | TRBV20-1 | NA | TRBD1 | CSATGTGRYGYTF | TGCAGTGCAACCGGGACAGGGAGGTATGGCTACACCTTC
TRBJ1-1 | TRBV6-1 | few | TRBD1 | CASSKLRDRPYEAFF | TGTGCCAGCAGTAAGCTCCGGGACAGACCCTATGAAGCTTTCTTT
TRBJ2-2 | TRBV7-2 | NA | NA | CASSPRGTVTGELFF | TGTGCCAGCAGCCCCCGAGGGACGGTAACCGGGGAGCTGTTTTTT
TRBJ2-2 | TRBV12-5 | NA | TRBD2 | CASGFILAGGRGGSGELFF | TGTGCTAGTGGTTTTATACTAGCGGGAGGACGCGGGGGTAGCGGGGAGCTGTTTTTT
TRBJ1-5 | TRBV20-1 | few | NA | CSASGVNQPQHF | TGCAGTGCTAGCGGCGTAAATCAGCCCCAGCATTTT
TRBJ1-6 | TRBV30 | few | NA | CAWIRGGREEPLHF | TGTGCCTGGATAAGAGGCGGCCGGGAGGAACCCCTCCACTTT
TRBJ2-7 | TRBV6-1 | NA | NA | CASNQDVTYEQYF | TGTGCCAGCAACCAAGACGTTACCTACGAGCAGTACTTC
TRBJ2-3 | TRBV28 | once | NA | CASRKKYLGTDTQYF | TGTGCCAGCAGAAAGAAATACTTGGGCACAGATACGCAGTATTTT
TRBJ2-5 | TRBV5-6 | few | TRBD1 | CASSFHPGQQETQYF | TGTGCCAGCAGCTTCCACCCGGGACAGCAAGAGACCCAGTACTTC
TRBJ1-6 | TRBV6-2/TRBV6-3 | few | NA | CASSRERRSPLHF | TGTGCCAGCAGCCGGGAGCGTAGGTCACCCCTCCACTTT
TRBJ2-7 | TRBV12-3/TRBV12-4 | many | NA | CASTKKGETYEQYF | TGTGCCAGCACCAAAAAAGGGGAAACCTACGAGCAGTACTTC
TRBJ2-7 | TRBV7-2 | few | NA | CASSSQGSDEQYF | TGTGCCAGCAGCTCTCAGGGATCCGACGAGCAGTACTTC
TRBJ2-3 | TRBV6-1 | NA | TRBD1 | CATGGLGFTDTQYF | TGTGCCACAGGGGGTTTGGGTTTCACAGATACGCAGTATTTT
TRBJ2-1 | TRBV5-1 | NA | TRBD2 | CASSFSGSSYNEQFF | TGTGCCAGCAGTTTTAGCGGGAGCTCCTACAATGAGCAGTTCTTC
TRBJ2-5 | TRBV11-2 | many | TRBD1 | CASSWSAGGQETQYF | TGTGCCAGCAGCTGGTCGGCAGGGGGACAAGAGACCCAGTACTTC
TRBJ1-3 | TRBV7-8 | NA | NA | CASSLSRGLSGNTIYF | TGTGCCAGCAGCTTATCGAGGGGTCTCTCTGGAAACACCATATATTTT
TRBJ1-4 | TRBV5-1 | NA | TRBD1 | CASSLLQGALANEKLFF | TGCGCCAGCAGCCTACTACAGGGGGCATTGGCTAATGAAAAACTGTTTTTT
TRBJ1-2 | TRBV28 | many | NA | CASSRDLYGYTF | TGTGCCAGCAGTCGGGACCTATATGGCTACACCTTC